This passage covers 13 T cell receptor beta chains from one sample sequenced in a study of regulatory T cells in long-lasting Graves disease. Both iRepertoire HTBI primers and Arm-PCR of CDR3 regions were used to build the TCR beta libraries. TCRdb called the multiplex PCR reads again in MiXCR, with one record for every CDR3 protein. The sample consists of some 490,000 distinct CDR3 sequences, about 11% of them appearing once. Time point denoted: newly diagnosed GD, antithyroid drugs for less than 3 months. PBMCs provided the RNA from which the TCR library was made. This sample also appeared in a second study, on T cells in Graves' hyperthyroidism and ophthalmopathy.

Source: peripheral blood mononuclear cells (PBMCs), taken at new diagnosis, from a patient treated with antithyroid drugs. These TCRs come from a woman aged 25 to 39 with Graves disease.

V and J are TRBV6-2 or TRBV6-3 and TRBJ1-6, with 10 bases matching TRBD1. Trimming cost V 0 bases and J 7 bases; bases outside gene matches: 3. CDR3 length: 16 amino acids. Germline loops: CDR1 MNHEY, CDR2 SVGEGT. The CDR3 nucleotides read TGTGCCAGCAGTTACTCCCGGGACAGGGGCAATTCACCCCTCCACTTT. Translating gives CASSYSRDRGNSPLHF.

In nucleotides, the CDR3 is TGTGCCAGCAGTGAACTGGGGGGGAGGACCTACAATGAGCAGTTCTTC. Its translation: CASSELGGRTYNEQFF. The chain is built from TRBV25-1 and TRBJ2-1, with TRBD2 identical over 7 bases. Per germline, CDR1 MGHDK and CDR2 SYGVNS. This CDR3 contains 16 residues. V was pared by 2 bases and J by 2 bases, with 6 bases of the junction left unmatched.

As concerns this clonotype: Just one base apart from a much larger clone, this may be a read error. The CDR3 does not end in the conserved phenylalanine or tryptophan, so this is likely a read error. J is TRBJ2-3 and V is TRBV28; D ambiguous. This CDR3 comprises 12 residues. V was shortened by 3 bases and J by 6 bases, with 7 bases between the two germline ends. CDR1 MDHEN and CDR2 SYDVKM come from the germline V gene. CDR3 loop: CASSFLTDTQYL. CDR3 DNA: TGTGCCAGCAGTTTTCTAACGGATACGCAGTATCTT.

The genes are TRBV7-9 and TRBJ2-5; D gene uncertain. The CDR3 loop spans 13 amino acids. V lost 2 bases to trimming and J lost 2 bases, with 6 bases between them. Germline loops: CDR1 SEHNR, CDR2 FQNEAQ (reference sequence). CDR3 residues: CASSLNKQETQYF. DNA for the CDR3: TGTGCCAGCAGCTTAAATAAACAAGAGACCCAGTACTTC.

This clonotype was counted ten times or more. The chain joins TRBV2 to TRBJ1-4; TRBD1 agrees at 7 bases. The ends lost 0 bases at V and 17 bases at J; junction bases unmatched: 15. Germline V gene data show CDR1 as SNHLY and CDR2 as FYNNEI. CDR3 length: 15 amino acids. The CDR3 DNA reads TGTGCCAGCAGTGAAGCCGCTTCCAGACAGGGCGGTCGTTTTTTT. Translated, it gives CASSEAASRQGGRFF.

The CDR3 region is CASSLLRGNSSYNEQFF. CDR3 DNA sequence: TGCGCCAGCAGCTTGTTGCGGGGGAACAGCTCCTACAATGAGCAGTTCTTC. J is TRBJ2-1 and V is TRBV5-1; 7 bases align to TRBD2. This CDR3 has 17 residues. With 1 base clipped from V and 0 bases from J, the junction kept 7 bases outside the gene matches. CDR1 is SGHRS and CDR2 is YFSETQ in the germline V gene.

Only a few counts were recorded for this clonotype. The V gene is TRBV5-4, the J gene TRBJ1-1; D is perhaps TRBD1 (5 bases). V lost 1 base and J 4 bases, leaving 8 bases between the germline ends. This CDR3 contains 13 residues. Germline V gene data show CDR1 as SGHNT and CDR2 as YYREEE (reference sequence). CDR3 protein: CASSLWGVTEAFF. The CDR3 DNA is TGTGCCAGCAGCTTGTGGGGGGTCACTGAAGCTTTCTTT.

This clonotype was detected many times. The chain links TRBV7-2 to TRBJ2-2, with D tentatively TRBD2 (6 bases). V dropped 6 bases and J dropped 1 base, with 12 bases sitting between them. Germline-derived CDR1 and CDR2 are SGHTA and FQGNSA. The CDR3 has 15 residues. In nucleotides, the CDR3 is TGTGCCAGCAGTTTTCGGCGGGGGAACACCGGGGAGCTGTTTTTT. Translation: CASSFRRGNTGELFF.

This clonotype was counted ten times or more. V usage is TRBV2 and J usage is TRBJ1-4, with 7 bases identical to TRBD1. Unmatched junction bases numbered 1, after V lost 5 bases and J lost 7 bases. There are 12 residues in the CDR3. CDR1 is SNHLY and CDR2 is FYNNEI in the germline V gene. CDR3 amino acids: CASSSGGEKLFF. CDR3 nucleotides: TGTGCCAGCAGTTCAGGGGGTGAAAAACTGTTTTTT.

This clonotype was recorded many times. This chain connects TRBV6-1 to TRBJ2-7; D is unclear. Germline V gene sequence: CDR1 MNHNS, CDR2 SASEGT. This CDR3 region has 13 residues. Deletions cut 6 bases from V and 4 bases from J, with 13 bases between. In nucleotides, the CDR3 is TGTGCCAGCAGACAGACTTCAACTTACGAGCAGTACTTC. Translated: CASRQTSTYEQYF.

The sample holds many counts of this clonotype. The CDR3 region is CASSQRYNEQFF. Here the CDR3 DNA reads TGTGCCAGCAGTCAGAGGTACAATGAGCAGTTCTTC. The chain uses TRBV6-2 or TRBV6-3 and TRBJ2-1; no reliable D call. The CDR3 runs to 12 residues. Germline V gene data show CDR1 as MNHEY and CDR2 as SVGEGT. The V end was cut by 5 bases, the J end by 4 bases, with 6 bases between.

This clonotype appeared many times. The CDR3 loop is CASSLGYGINEQYF. CDR3 nucleotides: TGTGCCAGCAGCTTAGGCTATGGTATAAACGAGCAGTACTTC. The chain combines TRBV13 with TRBJ2-7; D is unresolved. CDR1 is PRHDT and CDR2 is FYEKMQ in the germline V gene (reference sequence). The ends were cut back, 0 bases at V and 5 bases at J, with 11 bases in the middle. This CDR3 region has 14 residues.

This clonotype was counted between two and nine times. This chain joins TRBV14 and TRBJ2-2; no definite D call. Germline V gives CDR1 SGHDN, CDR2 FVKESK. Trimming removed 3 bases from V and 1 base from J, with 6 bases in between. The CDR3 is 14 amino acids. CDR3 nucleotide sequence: TGTGCCAGCAGCCATTGGGGGAACACCGGGGAGCTGTTTTTT. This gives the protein CASSHWGNTGELFF. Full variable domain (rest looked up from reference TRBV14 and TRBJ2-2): EAGVTQFPSHSVIEKGQTVTLRCDPISGHDNLYWYRRVMGKEIKFLLHFVKESKQDESGMPNNRFLAERTGGTYSTLKVQPAELEDSGVYFCASSHWGNTGELFFGEGSRLTVL.